Each of the 12 T cell receptor beta chains below was sequenced from the same sample in a study of blood T cell repertoires in COVID-19. The protocol was immunoSEQ multiplex PCR, while the TCRdb copy is restricted to in-frame clones and leaves out a portion. The table records 85,000 to 130,000 clones, around 90% of them present only once. The sample was peripheral blood. Every receptor here comes from a human donor in a cohort sampled during active COVID-19.

By share, this clone counts as medium-sized. The chain couples TRBV19 to TRBJ2-7, with D possibly TRBD1 on 6 matching bases. V lost 1 base to trimming and J lost 3 bases, with 10 bases between them. The CDR3 runs to 14 residues. CDR1 is LNHDA and CDR2 is SQIVND in the germline V gene (reference sequence). The CDR3 DNA reads as TGTGCCAGTAGTATAGCAGGGGACATCTACGAGCAGTACTTC. It codes for CASSIAGDIYEQYF.

The chain combines TRBV27 with TRBJ2-3, with TRBD2 matching 9 bases. V lost 5 bases, J lost 2 bases, and 8 bases stayed unmatched. Germline V gives CDR1 MNHEY, CDR2 SMNVEV (reference sequence). This CDR3 has 16 amino acids. DNA for the CDR3: TGTGCCAGCAGTAGAAGCGGGGGGTATTTCACAGATACGCAGTATTTT. Its translation: CASSRSGGYFTDTQYF.

The J gene is TRBJ2-7, the V gene TRBV28, with 7 positions matching TRBD1. There are 15 residues in the CDR3. Germline V gene data show CDR1 as MDHEN and CDR2 as SYDVKM. The junction had 12 bases not matched to a gene; V was cut back by 6 bases and J by 4 bases. For the CDR3, the DNA is TGTGCCAGCAGCTCCCCGGGACAGACCTTTTACGAGCAGTACTTC. Translation gives CASSSPGQTFYEQYF.

DNA of the CDR3: TGTGCCAGCAGCCTTTGGAGGGGCACCGGGGAGCTGTTTTTT. The encoded protein is CASSLWRGTGELFF. The V gene is TRBV3-1 (or the pseudogene TRBV3-2), the J gene TRBJ2-2, with D possibly TRBD2 on 6 matching bases. Germline CDR1 and CDR2: LGHDT and YNNKEL (reference sequence). Trimming removed 4 bases from V and 4 bases from J, with 10 bases in between. The CDR3 is made up of 14 amino acids.

The rearrangement uses TRBV5-4 and TRBJ1-2; tentatively, D is TRBD1 (6 bases). Germline assignment: CDR1 SGHNT and CDR2 YYREEE (reference sequence). The V end lost 3 bases, the J end lost 8 bases, and 14 bases lay between the germline ends. The CDR3 is 13 residues long. CDR3 bases: TGTGCCAGCAGCTCCTGGGGGCTGGGAGGCTACACCTTC. Translation: CASSSWGLGGYTF.

The chain has TRBV4-1 and TRBJ1-1, with unresolved D. The CDR3 is 14 residues long. V was trimmed by 0 bases and J by 6 bases, leaving 11 bases between them. Germline V gives CDR1 MGHRA, CDR2 YSYEKL. The CDR3 DNA reads as TGCGCCAGCAGCCAAGAACGGAGGGTACCTGAAGCTTTCTTT. Its protein is CASSQERRVPEAFF.

The chain joins TRBV7-9 to TRBJ2-3, with 16 bases aligning to TRBD2. V was pared by 5 bases and J by 2 bases, with 10 bases of the junction left unmatched. The CDR3 has 19 residues. The V gene's germline CDR1 is SEHNR and CDR2 FQNEAQ (reference sequence). This chain's CDR3 is CASSPPGLAGGPLTDTQYF. CDR3 nucleotides: TGTGCCAGCAGCCCCCCGGGACTAGCGGGGGGGCCTCTCACAGATACGCAGTATTTT.

The genes are TRBV10-3 and TRBJ2-5; D might be TRBD1 (5 bases). The V gene lost 7 bases and the J gene lost 1 base, with 7 bases spanning the gap. This CDR3 has 12 residues. CDR1 ENHRY and CDR2 SYGVKD come from the germline V gene. CDR3 nucleotide sequence: TGTGCCATCAAGGGGATCCAAGAGACCCAGTACTTC. It specifies CAIKGIQETQYF.

The genes are TRBV2 and TRBJ1-4, with D maybe TRBD1 (6 bases). V lost 6 bases and J lost 8, with 13 bases in between. Germline assignment: CDR1 SNHLY and CDR2 FYNNEI. This CDR3 region has 13 residues. CDR3 DNA: TGTGCCAGCAGAGTCAACAGGGCCGAAAAACTGTTTTTT. The encoded protein is CASRVNRAEKLFF.

The chain combines TRBV7-2 with TRBJ2-1; 8 positions match TRBD2. The length of the CDR3 is 15 residues. V lost 2 bases and J lost 8; bases outside the gene matches: 8. CDR1 SGHTA and CDR2 FQGNSA come from the germline V gene. The CDR3 DNA sequence: TGTGCCAGCAGCTTATCTGGACTAGCAGGGTATGAGCAGTTCTTC. Amino acids: CASSLSGLAGYEQFF.

V and J are TRBV15 and TRBJ2-1; 10 positions agree with TRBD2. V trimming: 5 bases; J trimming: 10 bases; junction bases outside the gene matches: 8. There are 14 residues in the CDR3. The germline V gene has CDR1 LNHNV and CDR2 YYDKDF (reference sequence). The CDR3 nucleotides read TGTGCCACCAGCCAGCGGGAGGGCTGGCGAGAGCAGTTCTTC. Translating it yields CATSQREGWREQFF. The full variable domain, its missing parts supplied by reference TRBV15 and TRBJ2-1, is DAMVIQNPRYQVTQFGKPVTLSCSQTLNHNVMYWYQQKSSQAPKLLFHYYDKDFNNEADTPDNFQSRRPNTSFCFLDIRSPGLGDTAMYLCATSQREGWREQFFGPGTRLTVL.

This chain links TRBV28 with TRBJ2-1; weak D call: TRBD2 (6 bases). This CDR3 has 16 residues. V lost 7 bases and J 0 bases, leaving 16 bases between the germline ends. Germline lookup yields CDR1 MDHEN and CDR2 SYDVKM. Written as DNA, the CDR3 is TGTGCCAGCAACCCTTTGGAGGGTAGCTCCTACAATGAGCAGTTCTTC. This codes for CASNPLEGSSYNEQFF.